This T cell receptor beta chain comes out of a study of patients and donors after allogeneic stem cell transplantation. The J segment lost 2 bases and the V segment lost 1 base, leaving 2 bases of the junction unmatched. This CDR3 contains 14 residues. Germline V lookup: CDR1 DFQATT, CDR2 SNEGSKA (reference sequence). MiXCR was run by TCRdb on the RT-PCR reads, yielding one entry per CDR3 protein. Of approximately 170,000 distinct CDR3 sequences listed, 30% are singletons. Sequenced sample: blood, either unsorted or a sorted T cell fraction (not recorded which). This TCR derives from a human donor who was either an allogeneic HSCT recipient or a stem cell or donor lymphocyte infusion donor (not recorded which). It is not recorded whose cells these are; they may come from a transplant donor. V usage is TRBV20-1 and J usage is TRBJ2-7; TRBD2 matches at 10 bases. CDR3 protein: CSARVLAGPYEQYF. CDR3 nucleotide sequence: TGCAGTGCTAGAGTACTAGCGGGACCCTACGAGCAGTACTTC.